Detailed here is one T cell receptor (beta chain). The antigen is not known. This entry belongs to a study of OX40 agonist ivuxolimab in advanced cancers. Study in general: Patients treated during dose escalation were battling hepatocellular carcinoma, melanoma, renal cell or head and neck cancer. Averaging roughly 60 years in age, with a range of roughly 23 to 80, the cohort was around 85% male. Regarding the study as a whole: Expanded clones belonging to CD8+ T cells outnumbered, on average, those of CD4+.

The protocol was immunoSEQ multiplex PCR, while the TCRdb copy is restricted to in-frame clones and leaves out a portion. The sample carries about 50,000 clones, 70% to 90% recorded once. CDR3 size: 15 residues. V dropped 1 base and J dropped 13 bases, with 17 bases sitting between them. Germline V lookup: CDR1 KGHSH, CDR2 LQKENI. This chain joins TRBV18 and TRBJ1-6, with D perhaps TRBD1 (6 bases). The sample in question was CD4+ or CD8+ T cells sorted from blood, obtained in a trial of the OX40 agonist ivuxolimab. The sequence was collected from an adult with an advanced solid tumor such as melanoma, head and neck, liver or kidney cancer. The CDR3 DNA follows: TGTGCCAGCTCACCACTTCATAAAGGGGGGGAGCCCCTCCACTTT. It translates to CASSPLHKGGEPLHF. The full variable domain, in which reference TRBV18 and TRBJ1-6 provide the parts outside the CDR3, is NAGVMQNPRHLVRRRGQEARLRCSPMKGHSHVYWYRQLPEEGLKFMVYLQKENIIDESGMPKERFSAEFPKEGPSILRIQQVVRGDSAAYFCASSPLHKGGEPLHFGNGTRLTVT.